One and the same sample provided the 21 T cell receptor beta chains below, sequenced in a study of blood T cell repertoires in COVID-19. The protocol was immunoSEQ multiplex PCR, while the TCRdb copy is restricted to in-frame clones and leaves out a portion. The top ten clones hold over 3% of a sample with some 250,000 clones, 70% to 90% of them seen once. The material sequenced was peripheral blood. Every receptor here comes from a woman aged 30 to 39 who had recovered from COVID-19.

The chain uses TRBV3-1 (or the pseudogene TRBV3-2) and TRBJ2-2; D ambiguous. The CDR3 has 14 residues. V shed 1 base and J shed 4 bases, with 7 bases lying between them. Germline values: CDR1 LGHDT, CDR2 YNNKEL (reference sequence). The CDR3 nucleotides read TGTGCCAGCAGCCAAGTAGCCGGCACCGGGGAGCTGTTTTTT. This encodes CASSQVAGTGELFF.

This chain joins TRBV5-1 and TRBJ2-1; 8 bases align to TRBD2. J was trimmed by 9 bases and V by 0 bases; bases with no gene match: 11. The germline gives CDR1 SGHRS, CDR2 YFSETQ. This CDR3 contains 16 residues. In DNA form, the CDR3 reads TGCGCCAGCAGCTTGGCCAGCGGGGGCATCACGAGTGAGCAGTTCTTC. Translating gives CASSLASGGITSEQFF.

Worth noting for this clone: A junction end diverges from the germline sequence, so it may reflect a read error. This sequence joins TRBV4-3 and TRBJ2-2, with D tentatively TRBD1 (6 bases). CDR3 length: 17 residues. From germline, CDR1 is LGHNA and CDR2 YSLEER. The CDR3 DNA follows: TGCGCCAGCAGCTTGGGAATTGGACAGTGGAACTCCGGGGAGCTGTTTTTT. Its translation: CASSLGIGQWNSGELFF.

The chain has TRBV5-4 and TRBJ1-4; D unresolved. The CDR3 length is 14 residues. The V gene's germline CDR1 is SGHNT and CDR2 YYREEE (reference sequence). Trimming removed 1 base from V and 6 bases from J, with 10 bases in between. Here the CDR3 reads CASSLRGYDEKLFF. The CDR3 region has the DNA TGTGCCAGCAGCTTGCGAGGGTATGATGAAAAACTGTTTTTT. The full variable domain, completed using reference TRBV5-4 and TRBJ1-4, is ETGVTQSPTHLIKTRGQQVTLRCSSQSGHNTVSWYQQALGQGPQFIFQYYREEENGRGNFPPRFSGLQFPNYSSELNVNALELDDSALYLCASSLRGYDEKLFFGSGTQLSVL.

The gene calls are TRBV11-2 and TRBJ2-1, with 12 bases lining up with TRBD2. The germline gives CDR1 SGHAT, CDR2 FQNNGV. This CDR3 contains 19 residues. After removal of 4 bases from V and 7 bases from J, the junction contained 17 bases not matched to a gene. The CDR3 here is CASSSLAGGLRVRVNEQFF. The CDR3 nucleotides are TGTGCCAGCAGCTCTCTAGCGGGGGGGCTAAGGGTACGGGTGAATGAGCAGTTCTTC.

This chain joins TRBV13 and TRBJ2-7; 11 bases are a match to TRBD2. The germline V gene encodes CDR1 PRHDT and CDR2 FYEKMQ (reference sequence). There are 14 residues in the CDR3. J gave up 4 bases and V 6 bases, and 5 bases lay outside the gene matches. The CDR3 is CASSPGLAGYEQYF. Here the CDR3 DNA reads TGTGCCAGCAGTCCAGGACTAGCGGGTTACGAGCAGTACTTC.

The chain has TRBV7-3 and TRBJ2-2; D remains ambiguous. This CDR3 is 13 amino acids long. Trimming cost V 8 bases and J 0 bases, with 7 bases left between them. Germline V gene data show CDR1 as SGHTA and CDR2 as FQGTGA. CDR3 sequence: CASGTPNTGELFF. The CDR3 DNA reads TGTGCCAGCGGCACCCCGAACACCGGGGAGCTGTTTTTT. The whole variable domain, filled in from reference TRBV7-3 and TRBJ2-2, reads GAGVSQTPSNKVTEKGKYVELRCDPISGHTALYWYRQSLGQGPEFLIYFQGTGAADDSGLPNDRFFAVRPEGSVSTLKIQRTERGDSAVYLCASGTPNTGELFFGEGSRLTVL.

A few counts support this clone. This chain's CDR3 is CASSTGKAQSYQETQYF. CDR3 sequence (DNA): TGTGCCAGCAGTACCGGTAAAGCTCAATCCTACCAAGAGACCCAGTACTTC. This chain connects TRBV6-2 or TRBV6-3 to TRBJ2-5, with D unresolved. Looked up from germline, CDR1 is MNHEY and CDR2 is SVGEGT. CDR3 length equals 17 residues. V lost 5 bases to trimming and J lost 0 bases, with 19 bases between them.

The rearrangement links TRBV7-2 to TRBJ2-7, with D tentatively TRBD1 (5 bases). The CDR3 is 13 residues long. The V end was cut by 3 bases, the J end by 3 bases, with 9 bases between. The V gene's germline CDR1 is SGHTA and CDR2 FQGNSA. CDR3 sequence: CASSFSGIYEQYF. The CDR3 DNA is TGTGCCAGCAGCTTCTCAGGGATCTACGAGCAGTACTTC.

This clone was counted a few times. The chain has TRBV7-3 and TRBJ1-1; D gene uncertain. Germline V gene lookup returns CDR1 SGHTA and CDR2 FQGTGA. This CDR3 has 14 amino acids. V was pared by 0 bases and J by 5 bases, with 10 bases between. Here the CDR3 reads CASSLTAGDTEAFF. The CDR3 DNA reads as TGTGCCAGCAGCTTAACTGCGGGAGATACTGAAGCTTTCTTT.

The chain joins TRBV4-2 to TRBJ2-3; 7 bases map to TRBD2. The length of the CDR3 is 14 residues. V was clipped by 0 bases and J by 7 bases; unmatched bases: 4. The germline V gene encodes CDR1 LGHNA and CDR2 YNFKEQ. CDR3 amino acids: CASSQEGTTYTQYF. The CDR3 coding sequence is TGTGCCAGCAGCCAAGAGGGGACTACCTATACGCAGTATTTT.

The chain uses TRBV5-4 and TRBJ2-5, with 11 bases fitting TRBD2. After removal of 3 bases from V and 5 bases from J, the junction contained 6 bases not matched to a gene. The CDR3 is 15 amino acids. Germline V CDR1 and CDR2: SGHNT, YYREEE (reference sequence). CDR3 DNA: TGTGCCAGCAGCTCTAGCGGGGGGACGGCGGAGACCCAGTACTTC. Amino acid sequence: CASSSSGGTAETQYF.

The V and J genes are TRBV5-1 and TRBJ2-7; tentative D call: TRBD1 (6 bases). Trimming removed 0 bases at V and 0 bases at J, with 13 bases between. Germline loops: CDR1 SGHRS, CDR2 YFSETQ. The CDR3 totals 16 residues. The CDR3 DNA follows: TGCGCCAGCAGCTTGGCAGGGACACTCAGCTCCTACGAGCAGTACTTC. This codes for CASSLAGTLSSYEQYF.

The V gene is TRBV5-1, the J gene TRBJ1-2, with 10 bases lining up with TRBD1. Germline CDR1 and CDR2: SGHRS and YFSETQ. The ends lost 4 bases at V and 4 bases at J; junction bases unmatched: 4. The CDR3 extends over 14 amino acids. CDR3 in amino acids: CASSDGQGVYGYTF. CDR3 nucleotides: TGCGCCAGCAGCGACGGACAGGGGGTCTATGGCTACACCTTC.

This chain joins TRBV5-1 and TRBJ1-2; tentative D call: TRBD1 (6 bases). The V end was cut by 0 bases, the J end by 8 bases, with 14 bases between. The germline V gene encodes CDR1 SGHRS and CDR2 YFSETQ. The CDR3 extends over 14 amino acids. CDR3 residues: CASSLEGDVDGYTF. In DNA, the CDR3 is TGCGCCAGCAGCTTGGAGGGGGACGTCGACGGCTACACCTTC.

This chain links TRBV19 with TRBJ1-4; TRBD1 is a possible D gene (6 bases). The V gene's germline CDR1 is LNHDA and CDR2 SQIVND (reference sequence). The CDR3 loop spans 16 amino acids. Trimming stripped 9 bases from V and 0 bases from J, with 17 bases between. The CDR3 coding sequence is TGTGCCAGCGGGACGGGCGGGGGCGCAACTAATGAAAAACTGTTTTTT. This encodes CASGTGGGATNEKLFF.

The chain is built from TRBV19 and TRBJ1-5; D is perhaps TRBD1 (5 bases). CDR3 size: 16 residues. Germline V gives CDR1 LNHDA, CDR2 SQIVND (reference sequence). Between the trimmed V and J ends, which lost 7 bases and 4 bases, there was a span of 20 bases. As DNA, the CDR3 is TGTGCCAGTAATCCTCGGGGTCAGGGAGGGAATCAGCCCCAGCATTTT. This translates into CASNPRGQGGNQPQHF. The full variable domain, rest sourced from reference TRBV19 and TRBJ1-5, is DGGITQSPKYLFRKEGQNVTLSCEQNLNHDAMYWYRQDPGQGLRLIYYSQIVNDFQKGDIAEGYSVSREKKESFPLTVTSAQKNPTAFYLCASNPRGQGGNQPQHFGDGTRLSIL.

The V gene is TRBV18, the J gene TRBJ1-3; perhaps TRBD1 as D (6 bases). CDR1 and CDR2 (germline): KGHSH, LQKENI. The CDR3 is made up of 14 amino acids. V lost 4 bases to trimming and J lost 4 bases, with 11 bases between them. This CDR3 is CASSLQGVGNTIYF. DNA for the CDR3: TGTGCCAGCTCACTACAGGGAGTGGGAAACACCATATATTTT.

The chain recombines TRBV11-2 with TRBJ2-1; a weak D match, TRBD1 (5 bases). V lost 1 base and J 1 base, leaving 8 bases between the germline ends. From germline, CDR1 is SGHAT and CDR2 FQNNGV. The CDR3 spans 15 residues. DNA of the CDR3: TGTGCCAGCAGCTTAGCCAGGGTATCCTACAATGAGCAGTTCTTC. Its translation: CASSLARVSYNEQFF.

This sequence joins TRBV5-5 and TRBJ1-1; no definite D call. Trimming stripped 0 bases from V and 0 bases from J, with 12 bases between. The CDR3 is 16 amino acids. CDR1 SGHKS and CDR2 YYEKEE come from the germline V gene (reference sequence). The CDR3: CASSLGAGTMNTEAFF. CDR3 coding DNA: TGTGCCAGCAGCTTGGGAGCAGGTACGATGAACACTGAAGCTTTCTTT.

Comments on this clone: This sample also contains other DNA sequences that code for the same CDR3. The gene calls are TRBV9 and TRBJ2-7, with a weak D call TRBD2 (6 bases). CDR3 length equals 15 residues. The germline CDR1 and CDR2 sequences are SGDLS and YYNGEE. Deletions cut 0 bases from V and 2 bases from J, with 12 bases between. The CDR3 region has the DNA TGTGCCAGCAGCGTAGCTTCCGGGGGTCCCTACGAGCAGTACTTC. Translating gives CASSVASGGPYEQYF.